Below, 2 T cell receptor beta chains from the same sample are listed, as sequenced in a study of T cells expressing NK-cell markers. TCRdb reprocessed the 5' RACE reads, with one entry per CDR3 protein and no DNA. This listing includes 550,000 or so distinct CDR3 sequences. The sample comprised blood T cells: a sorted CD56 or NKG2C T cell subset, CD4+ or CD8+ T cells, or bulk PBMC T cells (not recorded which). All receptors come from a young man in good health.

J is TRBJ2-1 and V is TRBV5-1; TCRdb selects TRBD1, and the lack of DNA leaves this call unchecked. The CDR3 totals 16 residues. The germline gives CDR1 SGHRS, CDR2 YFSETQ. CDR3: CASTSARGGFYNEQFF.

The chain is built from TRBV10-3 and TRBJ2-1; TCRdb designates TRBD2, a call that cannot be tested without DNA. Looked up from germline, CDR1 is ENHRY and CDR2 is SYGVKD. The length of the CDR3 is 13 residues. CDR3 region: CAIQGLVGNEQFF.